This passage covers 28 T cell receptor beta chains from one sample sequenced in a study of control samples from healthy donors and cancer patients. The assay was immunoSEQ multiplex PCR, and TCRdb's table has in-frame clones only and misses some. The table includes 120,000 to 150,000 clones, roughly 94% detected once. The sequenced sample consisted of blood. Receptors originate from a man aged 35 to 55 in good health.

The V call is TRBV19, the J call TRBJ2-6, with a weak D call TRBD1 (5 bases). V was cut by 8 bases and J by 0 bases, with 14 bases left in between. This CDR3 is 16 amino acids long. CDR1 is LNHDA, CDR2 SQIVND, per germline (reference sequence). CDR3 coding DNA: TGTGCCAGTGGCAGGGCTCTAGACTCTGGGGCCAACGTCCTGACTTTC. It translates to CASGRALDSGANVLTF.

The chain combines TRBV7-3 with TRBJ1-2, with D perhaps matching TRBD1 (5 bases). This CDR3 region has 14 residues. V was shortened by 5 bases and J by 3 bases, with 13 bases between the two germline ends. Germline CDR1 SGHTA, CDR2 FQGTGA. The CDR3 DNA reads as TGTGCCAGCAGCAGCCTCGACAGAGACTATGGCTACACCTTC. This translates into CASSSLDRDYGYTF.

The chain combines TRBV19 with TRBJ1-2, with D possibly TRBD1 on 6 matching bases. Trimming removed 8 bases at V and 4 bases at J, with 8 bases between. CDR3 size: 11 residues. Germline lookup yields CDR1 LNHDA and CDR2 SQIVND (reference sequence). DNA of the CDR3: TGTGCCAGTTCGGACAGCTATGGCTACACCTTC. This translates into CASSDSYGYTF.

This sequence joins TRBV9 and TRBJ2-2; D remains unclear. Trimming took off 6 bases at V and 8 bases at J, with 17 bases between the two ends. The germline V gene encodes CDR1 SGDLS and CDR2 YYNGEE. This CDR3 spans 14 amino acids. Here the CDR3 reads CASTGPGPAGELFF. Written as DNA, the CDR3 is TGTGCCAGCACGGGCCCCGGTCCGGCGGGGGAGCTGTTTTTT.

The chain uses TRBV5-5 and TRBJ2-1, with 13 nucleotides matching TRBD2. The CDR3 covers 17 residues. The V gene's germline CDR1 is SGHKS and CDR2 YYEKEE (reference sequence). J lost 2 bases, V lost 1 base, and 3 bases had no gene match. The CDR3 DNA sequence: TGTGCCAGCAGCTTGAAACTAGCGGGGGGGCCCTACAATGAGCAGTTCTTC. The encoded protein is CASSLKLAGGPYNEQFF.

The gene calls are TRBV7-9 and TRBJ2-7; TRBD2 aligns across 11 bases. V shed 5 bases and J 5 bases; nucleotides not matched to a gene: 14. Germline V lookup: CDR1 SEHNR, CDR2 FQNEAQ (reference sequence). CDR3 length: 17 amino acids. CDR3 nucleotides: TGTGCCAGCAGCCCGGGGTCGGCTAGCGGGAGGAGGGACGAGCAGTACTTC. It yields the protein CASSPGSASGRRDEQYF.

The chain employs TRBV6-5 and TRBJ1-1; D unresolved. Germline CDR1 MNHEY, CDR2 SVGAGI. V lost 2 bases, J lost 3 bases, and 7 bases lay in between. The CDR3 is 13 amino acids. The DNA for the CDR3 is TGTGCCAGCAGTTACGGCGGGGACACTGAAGCTTTCTTT. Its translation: CASSYGGDTEAFF.

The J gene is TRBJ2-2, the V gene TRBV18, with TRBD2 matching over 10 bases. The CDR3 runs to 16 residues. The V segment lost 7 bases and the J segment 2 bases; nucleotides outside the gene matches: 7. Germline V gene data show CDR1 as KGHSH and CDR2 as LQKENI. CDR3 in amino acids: CASYASGSFNTGELFF. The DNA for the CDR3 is TGTGCCAGCTATGCTAGCGGGAGTTTTAACACCGGGGAGCTGTTTTTT.

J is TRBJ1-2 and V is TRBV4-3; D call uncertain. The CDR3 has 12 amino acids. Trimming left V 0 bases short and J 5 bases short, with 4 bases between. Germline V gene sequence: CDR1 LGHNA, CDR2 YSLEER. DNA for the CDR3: TGCGCCAGCAGCCAAGATGGGTATGGCTACACCTTC. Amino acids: CASSQDGYGYTF.

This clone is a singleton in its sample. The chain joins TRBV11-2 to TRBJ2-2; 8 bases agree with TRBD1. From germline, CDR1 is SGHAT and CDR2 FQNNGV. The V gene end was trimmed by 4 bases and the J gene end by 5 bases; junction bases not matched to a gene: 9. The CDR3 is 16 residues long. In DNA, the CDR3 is TGTGCCAGCAGCTCTGCGGCAGGGGGCTGGACCGGGGAGCTGTTTTTT. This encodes CASSSAAGGWTGELFF.

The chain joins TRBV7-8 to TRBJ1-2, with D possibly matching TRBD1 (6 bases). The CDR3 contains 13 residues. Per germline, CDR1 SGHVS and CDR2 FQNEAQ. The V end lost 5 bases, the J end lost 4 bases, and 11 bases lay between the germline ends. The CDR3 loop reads CASSRTGSYGYTF. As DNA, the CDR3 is TGTGCCAGCAGCAGAACAGGGAGCTATGGCTACACCTTC.

The CDR3 region has the DNA TGCGCCAGCAGCCCAAACTCCGGGACCCTAGCAGCCTACGAGCAGTACTTC. As protein: CASSPNSGTLAAYEQYF. This rearrangement joins TRBV5-1 to TRBJ2-7; TRBD1 or TRBD2 may be the D gene (5 bases each). Germline loops: CDR1 SGHRS, CDR2 YFSETQ. The CDR3 is 17 residues long. Deletions cut 4 bases from V and 2 bases from J, with 22 bases between.

The DNA of the CDR3 is TGTGCCAGCAGGTATAATGAAAAACTGTTTTTT. This translates into CASRYNEKLFF. The V and J genes are TRBV28 and TRBJ1-4, with D hard to call. Germline V gene lookup returns CDR1 MDHEN and CDR2 SYDVKM. The CDR3 is made up of 11 amino acids. Trimming removed 6 bases from V and 4 bases from J, with 3 bases in between. Variable domain in full (rest from reference TRBV28 and TRBJ1-4): DVKVTQSSRYLVKRTGEKVFLECVQDMDHENMFWYRQDPGLGLRLIYFSYDVKMKEKGDIPEGYSVSREKKERFSLILESASTNQTSMYLCASRYNEKLFFGSGTQLSVL.

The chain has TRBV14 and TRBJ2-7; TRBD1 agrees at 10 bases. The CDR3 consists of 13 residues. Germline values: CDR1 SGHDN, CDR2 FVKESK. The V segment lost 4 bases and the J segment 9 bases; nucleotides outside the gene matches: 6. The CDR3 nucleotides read TGTGCCAGCAGCCGGGACAGGGGTACTTGGCAGTACTTC. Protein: CASSRDRGTWQYF.

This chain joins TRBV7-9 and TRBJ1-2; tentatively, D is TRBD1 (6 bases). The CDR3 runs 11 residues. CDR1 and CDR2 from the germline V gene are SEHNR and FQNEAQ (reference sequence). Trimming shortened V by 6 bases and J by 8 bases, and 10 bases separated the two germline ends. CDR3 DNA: TGTGCCAGCAGTGAAGGGGGAGGCTACACCTTC. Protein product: CASSEGGGYTF.

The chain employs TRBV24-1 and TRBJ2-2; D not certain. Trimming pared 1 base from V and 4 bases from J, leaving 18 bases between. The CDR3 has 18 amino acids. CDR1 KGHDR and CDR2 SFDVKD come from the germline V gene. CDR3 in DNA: TGTGCCACCAGTGATTTAGGATCGGGTGGCCCTGGCACCGGGGAGCTGTTTTTT. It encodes CATSDLGSGGPGTGELFF.

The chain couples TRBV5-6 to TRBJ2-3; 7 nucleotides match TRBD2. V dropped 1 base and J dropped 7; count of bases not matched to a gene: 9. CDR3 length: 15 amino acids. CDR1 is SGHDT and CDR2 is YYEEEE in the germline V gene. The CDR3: CASSLRDYPTNTQYF. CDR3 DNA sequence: TGTGCCAGCAGCTTGAGGGACTACCCCACCAATACGCAGTATTTT.

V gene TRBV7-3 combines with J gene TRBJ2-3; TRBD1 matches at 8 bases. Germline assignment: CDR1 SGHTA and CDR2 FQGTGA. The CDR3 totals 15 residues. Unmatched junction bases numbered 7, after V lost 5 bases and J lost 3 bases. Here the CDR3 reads CASSRADRGTDTQYF. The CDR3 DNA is TGTGCCAGCAGCCGAGCCGACAGGGGAACAGATACGCAGTATTTT. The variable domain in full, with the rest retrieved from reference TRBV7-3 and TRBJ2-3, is GAGVSQTPSNKVTEKGKYVELRCDPISGHTALYWYRQSLGQGPEFLIYFQGTGAADDSGLPNDRFFAVRPEGSVSTLKIQRTERGDSAVYLCASSRADRGTDTQYFGPGTRLTVL.

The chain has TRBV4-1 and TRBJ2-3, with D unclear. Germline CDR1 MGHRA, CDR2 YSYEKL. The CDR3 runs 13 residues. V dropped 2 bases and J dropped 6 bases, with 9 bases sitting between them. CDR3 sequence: CASSQILWDTQYF. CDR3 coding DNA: TGCGCCAGCAGCCAAATCCTGTGGGATACGCAGTATTTT.

The chain's CDR3 is CASSVGGQGDSPLHF. The CDR3 DNA reads TGTGCCAGCAGTGTCGGAGGACAGGGGGATTCACCCCTCCACTTT. The chain joins TRBV2 to TRBJ1-6; 10 nucleotides line up with TRBD1. In germline, CDR1 is SNHLY, CDR2 FYNNEI. The CDR3 totals 15 residues. The V segment lost 4 bases and the J segment 8 bases; nucleotides outside the gene matches: 5. Based on the CDR3 plus reference TRBV2 and TRBJ1-6, the full variable domain is EPEVTQTPSHQVTQMGQEVILRCVPISNHLYFYWYRQILGQKVEFLVSFYNNEISEKSEIFDDQFSVERPDGSNFTLKIRSTKLEDSAMYFCASSVGGQGDSPLHFGNGTRLTVT.

The CDR3 reads CASSLGSDSPLHF. CDR3 coding DNA: TGTGCCAGCAGCTTAGGGTCGGATTCACCCCTCCACTTT. The V gene is TRBV11-2, the J gene TRBJ1-6; D is unclear. Germline CDR1 and CDR2: SGHAT and FQNNGV. The CDR3 contains 13 residues. The V and J ends lost 1 base and 8 bases respectively, with 6 bases between them. The full variable domain, completed using reference TRBV11-2 and TRBJ1-6, is EAGVAQSPRYKIIEKRQSVAFWCNPISGHATLYWYQQILGQGPKLLIQFQNNGVVDDSQLPKDRFSAERLKGVDSTLKIQPAKLEDSAVYLCASSLGSDSPLHFGNGTRLTVT.

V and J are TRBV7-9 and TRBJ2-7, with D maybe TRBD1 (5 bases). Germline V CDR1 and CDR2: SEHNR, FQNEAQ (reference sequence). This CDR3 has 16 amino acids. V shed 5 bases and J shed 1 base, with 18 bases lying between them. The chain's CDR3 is CASSVGHRLSSYEQYF. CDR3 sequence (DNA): TGTGCCAGCAGCGTAGGACATCGACTCTCTTCCTACGAGCAGTACTTC.

This chain's CDR3 is CASTGTSPYEQYF. CDR3 nucleotides: TGTGCCAGTACCGGGACTAGCCCCTACGAGCAGTACTTC. V and J are TRBV28 and TRBJ2-7; TRBD2 aligns across 9 bases. The CDR3 has 13 amino acids. With 9 bases clipped from V and 2 bases from J, the junction kept 5 bases outside the gene matches. CDR1 MDHEN and CDR2 SYDVKM come from the germline V gene.

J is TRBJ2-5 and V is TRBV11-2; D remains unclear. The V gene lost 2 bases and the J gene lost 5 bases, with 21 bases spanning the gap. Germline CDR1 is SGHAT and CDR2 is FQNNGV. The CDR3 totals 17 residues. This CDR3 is CASSLSVGVRRAETQYF. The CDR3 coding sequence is TGTGCCAGCAGCTTATCCGTTGGGGTAAGACGGGCGGAGACCCAGTACTTC.

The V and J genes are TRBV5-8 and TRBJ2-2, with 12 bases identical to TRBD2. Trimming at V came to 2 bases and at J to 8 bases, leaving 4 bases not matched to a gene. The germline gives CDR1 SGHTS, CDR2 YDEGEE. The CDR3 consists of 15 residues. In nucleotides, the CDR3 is TGTGCCAGCAGCTTTTGGACTAGCGGGGTTGGGGAGCTGTTTTTT. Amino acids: CASSFWTSGVGELFF.

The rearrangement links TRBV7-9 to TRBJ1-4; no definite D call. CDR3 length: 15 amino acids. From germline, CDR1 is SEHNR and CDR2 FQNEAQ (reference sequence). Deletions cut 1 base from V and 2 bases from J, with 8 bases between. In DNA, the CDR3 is TGTGCCAGCAGCTTAGGACGGGAGACTAATGAAAAACTGTTTTTT. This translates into CASSLGRETNEKLFF.

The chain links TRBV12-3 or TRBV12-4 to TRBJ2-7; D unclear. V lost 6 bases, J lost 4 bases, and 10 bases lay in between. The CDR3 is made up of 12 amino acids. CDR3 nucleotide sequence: TGTGCCAGCAGCACGTGGGGATACGAGCAGTACTTC. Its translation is CASSTWGYEQYF.

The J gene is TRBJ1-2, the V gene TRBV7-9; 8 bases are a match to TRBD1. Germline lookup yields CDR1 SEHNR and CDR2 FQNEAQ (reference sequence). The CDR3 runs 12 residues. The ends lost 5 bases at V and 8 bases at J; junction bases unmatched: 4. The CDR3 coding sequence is TGTGCCAGCAGCGTACAGGGGGAGGGCTACACCTTC. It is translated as CASSVQGEGYTF.